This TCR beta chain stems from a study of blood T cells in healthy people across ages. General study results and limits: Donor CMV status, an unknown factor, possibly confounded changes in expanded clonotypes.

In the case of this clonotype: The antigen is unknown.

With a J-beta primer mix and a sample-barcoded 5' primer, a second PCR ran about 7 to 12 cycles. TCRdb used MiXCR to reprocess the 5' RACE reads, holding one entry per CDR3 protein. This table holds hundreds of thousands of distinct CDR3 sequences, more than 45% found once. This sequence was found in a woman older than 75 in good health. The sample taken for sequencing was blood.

CDR3 loop: CSATRTSLGLGYQETQYF. For the CDR3, the DNA is TGCAGTGCTACCCGGACTAGCCTGGGGTTGGGGTACCAAGAGACCCAGTACTTC. The chain combines TRBV20-1 with TRBJ2-5; TRBD2 agrees at 8 bases. After removal of 4 bases from V and 0 bases from J, the junction contained 16 bases not matched to a gene. CDR1 DFQATT and CDR2 SNEGSKA come from the germline V gene (reference sequence). This CDR3 region has 18 residues.